The clone carrying this T cell receptor beta chain turned up a few times. Generated by immunoSEQ multiplex PCR, the TCRdb table keeps only in-frame clones and is missing some. The sample contains over 150,000 clones, under 85% of which appear only once. The entry originates in a study of blood T cell repertoires in COVID-19. The CDR3 consists of 16 residues. The germline V gene has CDR1 MDHEN and CDR2 SYDVKM. Trimming stripped 0 bases from V and 8 bases from J, with 16 bases between. Sequenced: peripheral blood. This TCR derives from a man aged 55 to 69 with COVID-19, enrolled during active disease. This chain joins TRBV28 and TRBJ1-4, with a tentative D call TRBD1 (5 bases). For the CDR3, the DNA is TGTGCCAGCAGTTTATGGGGGCGACAAGACACCGAAAAACTGTTTTTT. Translation gives CASSLWGRQDTEKLFF.